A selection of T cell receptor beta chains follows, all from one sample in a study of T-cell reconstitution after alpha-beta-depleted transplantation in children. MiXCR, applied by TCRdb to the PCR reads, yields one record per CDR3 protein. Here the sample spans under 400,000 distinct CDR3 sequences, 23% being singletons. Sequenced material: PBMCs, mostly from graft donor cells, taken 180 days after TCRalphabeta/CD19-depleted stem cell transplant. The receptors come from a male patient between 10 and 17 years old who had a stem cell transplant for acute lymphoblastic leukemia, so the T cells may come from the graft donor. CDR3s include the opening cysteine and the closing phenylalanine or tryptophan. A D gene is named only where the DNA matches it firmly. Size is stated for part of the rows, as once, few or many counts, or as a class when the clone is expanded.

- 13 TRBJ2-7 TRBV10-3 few TGTGCCACCGGAACAGGGTGGCTCTACGAGCAGTACTTC CATGTGWLYEQYF
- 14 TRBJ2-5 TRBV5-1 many TGCGCCAGCAGCAGGGACTCGGGGGAAGAGACCCAGTACTTC CASSRDSGEETQYF
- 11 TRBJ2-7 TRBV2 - TGTGCCAGCAACAGGGCCTACGAGCAGTACTTC CASNRAYEQYF
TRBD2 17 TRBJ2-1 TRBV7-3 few TGTGCCAGCAGCGTAACTAGCGGGTACCTTCGCTACAATGAGCAGTTCTTC CASSVTSGYLRYNEQFF
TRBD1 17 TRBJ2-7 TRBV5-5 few TGTGCCAGCAGCTTGAAAACCCCCGGACAGGGGGTCAACGAGCAGTACTTC CASSLKTPGQGVNEQYF
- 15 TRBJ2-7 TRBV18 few TGTGCCAGCTCACCGAGGTGGGGGGGCACGTACGAGCAGTACTTC CASSPRWGGTYEQYF
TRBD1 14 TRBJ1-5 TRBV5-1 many TGCGCCAGCAGCTTGACAGGGGGCAATCAGCCCCAGCATTTT CASSLTGGNQPQHF
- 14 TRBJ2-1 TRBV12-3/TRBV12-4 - TGTGCCAGCAGTTTCGCAGGGCAGCACAATGAGCAGTTCTTC CASSFAGQHNEQFF
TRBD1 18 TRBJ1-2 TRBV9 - TGTGCCAGCAGCGCCATCGGGAGGGGGCCCTACTCTAACTATGGCTACACCTTC CASSAIGRGPYSNYGYTF
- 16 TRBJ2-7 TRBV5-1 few TGCGCCAGCAGCTTGATTTCCGGCGTCAGGGAATACGAGCAGTACTTC CASSLISGVREYEQYF
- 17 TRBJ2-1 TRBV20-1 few TGCAGTGCTAGCTCGATAGGGCGGCCCAGCTCCTACAATGAGCAGTTCTTC CSASSIGRPSSYNEQFF
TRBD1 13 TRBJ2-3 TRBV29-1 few TGCAGCGTTGGGACAGGGGGAACAGATACGCAGTATTTT CSVGTGGTDTQYF
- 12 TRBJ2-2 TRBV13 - TGTGCCAGCACAGGAGGGCACGGGGAGCTGTTTTTT CASTGGHGELFF
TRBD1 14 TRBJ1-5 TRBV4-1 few TGCGCCAGCAGCCAGGGGGACAGGGGTCAGCCCCAGCATTTT CASSQGDRGQPQHF
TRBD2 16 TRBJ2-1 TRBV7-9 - TGTGCCAGCAGCTTAGGCACTAGCGGCACCTACAATGAGCAGTTCTTC CASSLGTSGTYNEQFF
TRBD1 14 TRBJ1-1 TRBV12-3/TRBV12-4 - TGTGCCAGCAGGCTGGGACAGGCGGACACTGAAGCTTTCTTT CASRLGQADTEAFF
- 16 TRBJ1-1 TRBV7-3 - TGTGCCAGCAGCTTAGGGCCCCTCGGCAGGGCCACTGAAGCTTTCTTT CASSLGPLGRATEAFF
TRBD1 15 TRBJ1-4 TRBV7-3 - TGTGCCAGCAGTCTCAGGACAGGGCTTCGGGAAAAACTGTTTTTT CASSLRTGLREKLFF